The clone carrying this TCR beta chain occurred once. Its specificity is not known. These data come from a study of radiation and T cells in renal cell carcinoma. At the level of the study: Nephrectomy followed 15 Gy stereotactic body radiation by 4 weeks. Study-wide points: Pretreatment tumor biopsies were lacking, so baseline clonotypes are unknown. From baseline, blood top tumor clonotypes peaked at 2 weeks post-radiation.

The repertoire was sequenced with immunoSEQ multiplex PCR; TCRdb's copy has only in-frame clones and lacks some. The table shows roughly 150,000 clones, with 87% occurring only once. Time point noted: blood 2 weeks post-SBRT. This sample's treatment: 15 Gy SBRT to primary tumor, nephrectomy 4 weeks later. This renal cell carcinoma was of the clear cell type. V was pared by 3 bases and J by 5 bases, with 16 bases between. The CDR3 is 15 residues long. Germline loops: CDR1 MNHNS, CDR2 SASEGT. The sequence came from a woman aged 45-65 years with renal cell carcinoma. Sequences were derived from blood, sampled from a patient whose treatment included radiotherapy and nephrectomy. V is TRBV6-1 and J is TRBJ2-5; a possible D gene is TRBD1 (6 bases). The CDR3 reads CASSDQGLARETQYF. CDR3 bases: TGTGCCAGCAGTGACCAGGGGCTCGCCAGGGAGACCCAGTACTTC.